This entry lists 3 T cell receptor beta chains sequenced from one sample in a study of blood T cell repertoires in COVID-19. Measured with immunoSEQ multiplex PCR; TCRdb has only the in-frame clones, and not every one. Of more than 65,000 clones detected, under 95% appear once; the ten largest clones hold roughly 8%. Sequencing used peripheral blood. The receptors here all came from a human donor in a cohort sampled during active COVID-19.

The chain uses TRBV6-1 and TRBJ2-7, with a possible D match to TRBD1 (6 bases). CDR3 size: 16 residues. V was cut by 3 bases and J by 7 bases, with 22 bases left in between. From germline, CDR1 is MNHNS and CDR2 SASEGT. The CDR3 spells CASSDRPDRSVGEQYF. CDR3 DNA sequence: TGTGCCAGCAGTGACCGCCCCGACAGGTCCGTCGGTGAGCAGTACTTC.

The rearrangement joins TRBV20-1 to TRBJ1-1; maybe TRBD1 (5 bases). Germline loops: CDR1 DFQATT, CDR2 SNEGSKA (reference sequence). Trimming pared 3 bases from V and 4 bases from J, leaving 9 bases between. The CDR3 loop spans 12 amino acids. The CDR3 loop reads CSASGRATEAFF. Written as DNA, the CDR3 is TGCAGTGCTAGTGGCAGGGCCACTGAAGCTTTCTTT.

This clone came up once. The J gene is TRBJ2-7, the V gene TRBV10-3; D perhaps matches TRBD1 (5 bases). Germline CDR1 ENHRY, CDR2 SYGVKD. This CDR3 has 13 amino acids. V was cut by 3 bases and J by 5 bases, with 11 bases left in between. The CDR3 loop reads CAISDPKGDEQYF. For the CDR3, the DNA is TGTGCCATCAGTGATCCCAAAGGGGACGAGCAGTACTTC.